This TCR beta chain was documented in a study of PD-L1 blockade in urothelial cancer (dated by TCRdb to between 2016 and 2019). Describing the broader study: All patients started therapy around 2014 and received atezolizumab 1,200 mg intravenously every 3 weeks. Whole exome sequencing and RNA sequencing of pretreatment tumors were performed alongside TCR sequencing in the same patients. TCR sequencing covered pretreatment tumor samples and matched, serially collected peripheral blood taken before and after atezolizumab treatment. Ten or so patients reached durable clinical benefit, while 20 to 25 patients did not. About nine tenths of the roughly 29 patients were males with bladder-origin urothelial cancer, and about 60% of the 29 reported a prior smoking history. An ECOG performance status of 0 or 1 was recorded for the patients, and 0 to 3 prior chemotherapy regimens had been received by the patients. Durable clinical benefit was defined as progression-free survival longer than 6 months, and TCR features were also tested against progression-free and overall survival. The study, an exploratory multi-omic analysis, examined somatic, immune and clinical correlates of response to PD-L1 blockade with atezolizumab in urothelial cancer. Blood samples were analyzed at 3 weeks after treatment start (second dose) and at 6 weeks after treatment start. A median of about 150,000 T cells and 80,000 to 95,000 unique TCRs was obtained from blood samples, and a median clonality of approximately 0.08 was observed. Pretreatment blood TCR-seq was available for about 28 patients, at least one posttreatment blood collection was obtained for around 25 patients, and tumor TCR-seq was available for around 25 patients. Beyond this particular receptor, the publication reports: Improved progression-free and overall survival was found to be associated with pretreatment peripheral blood TCR clonality below the median. Because of the small sample size (n ≈ 30) and the many exploratory analyses performed, the results are intended to be regarded as hypothesis-generating. Patients with durable benefit showed greater expansion of tumor-associated TCR clones in peripheral blood 3 weeks after starting treatment (n ≈ 20, p = 0.022).

About this clone: Which antigen it targets is not known. Base qualities are missing; no much larger clone stands one base away.

A distance of 6 bases separates the germline ends of V and J, which lose 0 bases and 6 bases respectively. CDR3 length: 12 amino acids, cysteine to phenylalanine. The DNA shown is the 36-base CDR3, in frame from base 1. CDR1 and CDR2 are drawn from the germline V gene (reference sequence): SGHKS, YYEKEE. In the paper's terms, the time point label means: peripheral blood 6 weeks after treatment start. A total of roughly 31 patients with locally advanced or metastatic urothelial carcinoma, treated at Memorial Sloan Kettering on a trial protocol, made up the cohort. Peripheral blood mononuclear cells were collected from each patient pretreatment and during treatment, giving between 1 and 8 total time points per patient. The Qiagen DNeasy Blood extraction kit was used to purify genomic DNA from total PBMCs and tumor samples. PBMCs were collected pretreatment and during treatment and were isolated and stored as previously described.

Synthetic TCR analog templates were spiked into each PCR so that absolute template abundance could be estimated from read counts. TCRbeta CDR3 regions were amplified from genomic DNA with bias-controlled V and J gene primers using the immunoSEQ assay. Sequencing of rearranged TCRbeta segments was performed at approximately 20X coverage. The original pipeline was this. Clustering was used to correct sequencing errors, and CDR3s were annotated against IMGT so that V, D and J genes could be assigned. Out-of-frame and stop-codon sequences were excluded, and only productive TCRbeta rearrangements were used in downstream analyses. Clonality was computed as one minus Shannon entropy normalized by the log of the number of unique productive sequences. Clones differing between time points or between blood and tumor were identified using Fisher's exact test with Benjamini-Hochberg correction, with an adjusted p below 0.01 applied as the threshold. TCRdb re-hosts the immuneACCESS table, in-frame sequences only. Its copies lack some clones; in the studies checked, an unresolved V gene accounts for under half of them, and the cause for the rest is not known. Clone size and the V and J calls come from that table; the DNA yielded D and trimming. A total of 95,000 to 150,000 clones appear in this sample, around 88% of them only once. The ten biggest clones cover about 2.4% of the sample.

The source material was PBMCs, sampled around atezolizumab (anti-PD-L1) treatment. The TCR sequence derives from a man between 45 and 60 years old with urothelial cancer. Rearrangement joined TRBV5-5 to TRBJ1-2, with TRBD1 tentatively as D gene (5 bases match). The bases read TGTGCCAGCAGCTTGGCCAGGGATGGCTACACCTTC. Its protein product is CASSLARDGYTF. With the rest looked up from the reference TRBV5-5 and TRBJ1-2 genes rather than sequenced, the full variable domain is DAGVTQSPTHLIKTRGQQVTLRCSPISGHKSVSWYQQVLGQGPQFIFQYYEKEERGRGNFPDRFSARQFPNYSSELNVNALLLGDSALYLCASSLARDGYTFGSGTRLTVV.